This T cell receptor beta chain was identified in a study of blood T cell repertoires in COVID-19. Study in general: Sample material is recorded as cDNA or gDNA derived from T cells, B-cell-depleted T cells, or PBMCs.

The table came from immunoSEQ multiplex PCR; TCRdb's copy has only in-frame clones and leaves some out. The sample comprises hundreds of thousands of clones, roughly four fifths of which are singletons, and around 7% rests with the top ten. The sample comprised peripheral blood. This TCR was recovered from a woman in her forties or fifties with acute or convalescent COVID-19.

In DNA form, the CDR3 reads TGCAGCGTTGAAGGTAAACAGGGGGCATACACTGAAGCTTTCTTT. It specifies CSVEGKQGAYTEAFF. The chain has TRBV29-1 and TRBJ1-1, with TRBD1 matching over 9 bases. This CDR3 contains 15 residues. V shed 1 base, J shed 3 bases, and the junction held 6 bases outside the gene matches. CDR1 is SQVTM and CDR2 is ANQGSEA in the germline V gene.